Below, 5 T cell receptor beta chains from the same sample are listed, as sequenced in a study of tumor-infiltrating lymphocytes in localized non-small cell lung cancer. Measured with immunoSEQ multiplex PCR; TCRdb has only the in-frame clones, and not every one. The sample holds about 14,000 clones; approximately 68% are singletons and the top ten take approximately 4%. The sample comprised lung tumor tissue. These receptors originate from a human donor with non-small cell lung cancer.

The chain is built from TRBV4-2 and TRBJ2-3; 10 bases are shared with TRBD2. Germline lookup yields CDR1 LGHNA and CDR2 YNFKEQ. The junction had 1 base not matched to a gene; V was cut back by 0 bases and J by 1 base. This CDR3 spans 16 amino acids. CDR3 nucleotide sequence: TGTGCCAGCAGCCAAGATCTAGCGGGGGGCACAGATACGCAGTATTTT. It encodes CASSQDLAGGTDTQYF.

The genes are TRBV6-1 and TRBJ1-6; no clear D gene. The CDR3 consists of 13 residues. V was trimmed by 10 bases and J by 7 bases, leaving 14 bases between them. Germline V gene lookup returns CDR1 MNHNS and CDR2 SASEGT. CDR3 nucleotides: TGTGCCACCGTATCGACTGGGAATTCACCCCTCCACTTT. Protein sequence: CATVSTGNSPLHF.

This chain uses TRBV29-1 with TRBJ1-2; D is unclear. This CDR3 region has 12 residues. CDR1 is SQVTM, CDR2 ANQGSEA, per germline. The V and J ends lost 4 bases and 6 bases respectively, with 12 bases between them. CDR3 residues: CSVGHPDDGYTF. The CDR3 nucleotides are TGCAGCGTTGGACACCCGGACGATGGCTACACCTTC.

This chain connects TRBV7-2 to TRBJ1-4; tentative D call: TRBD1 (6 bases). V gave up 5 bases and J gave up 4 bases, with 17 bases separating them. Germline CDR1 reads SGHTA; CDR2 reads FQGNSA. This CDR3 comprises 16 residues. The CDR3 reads CASSLSGGRNNEKLFF. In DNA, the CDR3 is TGTGCCAGCAGCCTCAGCGGGGGGCGCAATAATGAAAAACTGTTTTTT.

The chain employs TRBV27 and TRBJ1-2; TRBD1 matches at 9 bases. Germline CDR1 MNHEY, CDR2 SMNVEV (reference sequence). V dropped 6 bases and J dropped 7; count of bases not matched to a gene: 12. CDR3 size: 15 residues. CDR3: CASSPLTGGYVGYTF. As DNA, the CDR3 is TGTGCCAGCAGCCCCCTGACAGGGGGGTATGTTGGCTACACCTTC.